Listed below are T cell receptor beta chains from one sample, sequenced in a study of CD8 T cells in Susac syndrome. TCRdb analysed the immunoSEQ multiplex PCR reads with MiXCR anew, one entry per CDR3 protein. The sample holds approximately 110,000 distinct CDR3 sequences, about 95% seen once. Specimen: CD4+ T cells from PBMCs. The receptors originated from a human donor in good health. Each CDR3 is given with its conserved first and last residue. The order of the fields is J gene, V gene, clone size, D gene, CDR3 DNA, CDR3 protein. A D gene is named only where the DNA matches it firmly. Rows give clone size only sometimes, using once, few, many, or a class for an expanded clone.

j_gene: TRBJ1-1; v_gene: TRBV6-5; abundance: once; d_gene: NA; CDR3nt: TGTGCCAGCCGGCGTGGGGGCGCCCCGACTGAAGCTTTCTTT; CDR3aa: CASRRGGAPTEAFF
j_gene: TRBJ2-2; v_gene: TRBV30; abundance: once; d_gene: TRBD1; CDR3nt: TGTGCCTGGAGTCCTGACAGGGCCACCGGGGAGCTGTTTTTT; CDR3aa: CAWSPDRATGELFF
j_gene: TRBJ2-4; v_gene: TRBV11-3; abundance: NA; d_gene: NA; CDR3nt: TGTGCCAGCAGCTCCCCCCCGGGCCAGGGAGTGAACATTCAGTACTTC; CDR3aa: CASSSPPGQGVNIQYF
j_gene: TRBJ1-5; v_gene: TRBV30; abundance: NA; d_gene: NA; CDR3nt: TGTGCCTGGAGTGTCACCGGGTATAGCAATCAGCCCCAGCATTTT; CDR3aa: CAWSVTGYSNQPQHF
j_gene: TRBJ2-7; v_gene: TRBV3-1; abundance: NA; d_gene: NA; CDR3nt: TGTGCCAGCAGCCAAGGACCGGACTCCTACGAGCAGTACTTC; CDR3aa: CASSQGPDSYEQYF
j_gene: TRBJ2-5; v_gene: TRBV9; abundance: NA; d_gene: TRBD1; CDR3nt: TGTGCCAGCAGCGTATCCGGGGACAGGGGTCCCTTAGAGACCCAGTACTTC; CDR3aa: CASSVSGDRGPLETQYF
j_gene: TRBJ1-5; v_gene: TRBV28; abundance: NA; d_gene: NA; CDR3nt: TGTGCCAGCAGTCCAGGGGATAGCAATCAGCCCCAGCATTTT; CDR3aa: CASSPGDSNQPQHF
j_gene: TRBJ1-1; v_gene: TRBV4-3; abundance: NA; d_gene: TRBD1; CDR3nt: TGCGCCAGCAGCCGCGGGACAGGGGCTCCGAACACTGAAGCTTTCTTT; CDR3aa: CASSRGTGAPNTEAFF
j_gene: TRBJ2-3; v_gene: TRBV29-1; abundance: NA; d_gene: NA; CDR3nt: TGCAGCGCAGTCAGAAGTGGGCTAGGGAGAAGGGATACGCAGTATTTT; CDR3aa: CSAVRSGLGRRDTQYF
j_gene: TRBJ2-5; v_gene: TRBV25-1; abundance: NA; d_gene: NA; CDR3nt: TGTGCCAGCAGTGAATATAAGGGGCAGGGACGAGAGACCCAGTACTTC; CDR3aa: CASSEYKGQGRETQYF
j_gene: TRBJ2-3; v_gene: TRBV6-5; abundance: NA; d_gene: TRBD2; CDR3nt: TGTGCTTCCGGGACTACCACAGATACGCAGTATTTT; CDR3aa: CASGTTTDTQYF
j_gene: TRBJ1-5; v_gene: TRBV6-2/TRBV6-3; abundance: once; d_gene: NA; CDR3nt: TGTGCCAGCAGTTTTGCCCACAGGGTGAACAATCAGCCCCAGCATTTT; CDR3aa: CASSFAHRVNNQPQHF
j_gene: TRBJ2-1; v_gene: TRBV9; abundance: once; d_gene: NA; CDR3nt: TGTGCCAGCAGCACCGAGGGGCATGTGCAGTTCTTC; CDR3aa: CASSTEGHVQFF
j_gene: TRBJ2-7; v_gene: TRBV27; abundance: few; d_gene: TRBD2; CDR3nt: TGTGCCAGCCGTACTAGCGGGAGAAACTACGAGCAGTACTTC; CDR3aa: CASRTSGRNYEQYF
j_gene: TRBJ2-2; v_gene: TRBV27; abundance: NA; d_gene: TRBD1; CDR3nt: TGTGCCAGCAGTAGGGACAGGAACACCGGGGAGCTGTTTTTT; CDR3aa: CASSRDRNTGELFF
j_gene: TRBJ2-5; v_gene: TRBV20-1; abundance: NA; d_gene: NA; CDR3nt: TGCAGTGCTAGAGCTAAGAGTCTATTCGTTGAGACCCAGTACTTC; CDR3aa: CSARAKSLFVETQYF
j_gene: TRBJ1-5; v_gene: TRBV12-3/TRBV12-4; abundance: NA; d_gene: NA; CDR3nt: TGTGCCAGCAGCTTCGCTACTCTTTCTAGCAATCAGCCCCAGCATTTT; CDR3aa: CASSFATLSSNQPQHF
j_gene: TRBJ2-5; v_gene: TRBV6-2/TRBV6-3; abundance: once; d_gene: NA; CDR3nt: TGTGCCAGCAGACCGACAGGAGGAGAGACCCAGTACTTC; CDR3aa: CASRPTGGETQYF
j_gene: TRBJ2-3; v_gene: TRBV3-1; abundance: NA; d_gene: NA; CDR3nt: TGTGCCAGCAGCGAGGACTGGCGGGCGACGCAGTATTTT; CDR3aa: CASSEDWRATQYF
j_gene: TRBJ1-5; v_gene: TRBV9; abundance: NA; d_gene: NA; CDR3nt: TGTGCCAGCAGCGGACAGGCCCATAGCAATCAGCCCCAGCATTTT; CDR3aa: CASSGQAHSNQPQHF
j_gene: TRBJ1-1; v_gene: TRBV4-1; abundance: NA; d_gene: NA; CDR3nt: TGCGCCAGCAGCCAAGATGGGTCGACAGATACTGAAGCTTTCTTT; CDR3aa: CASSQDGSTDTEAFF
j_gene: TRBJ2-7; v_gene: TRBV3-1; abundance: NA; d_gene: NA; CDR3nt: TGTGCCAGCAGTCGGACAGTCGGCTCCTACGAGCAGTACTTC; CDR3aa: CASSRTVGSYEQYF
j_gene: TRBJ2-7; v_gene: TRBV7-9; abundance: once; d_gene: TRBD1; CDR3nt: TGTGCCAGCAGCTTAGTAGGATCAGGGGGCTACGAGCAGTACTTC; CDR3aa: CASSLVGSGGYEQYF
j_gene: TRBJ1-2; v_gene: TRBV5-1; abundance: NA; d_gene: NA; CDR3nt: TGCGCCAGCAGCTTGGATTACACCGGTGGCTACACCTTC; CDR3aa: CASSLDYTGGYTF
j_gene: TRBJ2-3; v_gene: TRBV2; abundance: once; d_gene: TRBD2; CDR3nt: TGTGCCAGCAGGGGACTAGCGGGAACAGATACGCAGTATTTT; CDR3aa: CASRGLAGTDTQYF
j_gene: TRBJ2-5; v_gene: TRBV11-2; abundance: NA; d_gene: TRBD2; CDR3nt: TGTGCCAGCAGCTCCCGACTAGCGGGAACAGAGACCCAGTACTTC; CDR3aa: CASSSRLAGTETQYF
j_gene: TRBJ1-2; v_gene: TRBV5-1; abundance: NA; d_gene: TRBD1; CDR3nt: TGCGCCAGCAGCTCGGACAGGACTAACTATGGCTACACCTTC; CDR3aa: CASSSDRTNYGYTF
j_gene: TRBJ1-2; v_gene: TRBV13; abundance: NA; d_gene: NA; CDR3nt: TGTGCCAGCAGCTTAACAGCGAGCTATGGCTACACCTTC; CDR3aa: CASSLTASYGYTF
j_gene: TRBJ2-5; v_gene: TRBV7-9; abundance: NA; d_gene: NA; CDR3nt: TGTGCCAGCAGCTTTAGGATGGAGACCCAGTACTTC; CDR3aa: CASSFRMETQYF
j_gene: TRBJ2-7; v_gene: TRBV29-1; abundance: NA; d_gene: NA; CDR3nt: TGCAGCGTTGAAAATAGCGAGCAGTACTTC; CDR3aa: CSVENSEQYF
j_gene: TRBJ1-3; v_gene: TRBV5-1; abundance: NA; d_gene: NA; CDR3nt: TGCGCCAGCAGCTTGGAGGCAGGGGCTGGAAACACCATATATTTT; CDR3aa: CASSLEAGAGNTIYF
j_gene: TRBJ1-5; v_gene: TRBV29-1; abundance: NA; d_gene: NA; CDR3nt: TGCAGCGCCCTGTTGGGCCCCGCAGGGACCTTTAGCAATCAGCCCCAGCATTTT; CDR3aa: CSALLGPAGTFSNQPQHF
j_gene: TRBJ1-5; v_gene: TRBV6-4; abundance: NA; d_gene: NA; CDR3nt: TGTGCCAGCAGCGCGGAGGATGGCCAGCCCCAGCATTTT; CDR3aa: CASSAEDGQPQHF
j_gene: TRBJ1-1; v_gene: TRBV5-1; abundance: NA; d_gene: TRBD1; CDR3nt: TGCGCCAGCAGTTCCCTTTCAACAGGGGGGACTGAAGCTTTCTTT; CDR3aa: CASSSLSTGGTEAFF
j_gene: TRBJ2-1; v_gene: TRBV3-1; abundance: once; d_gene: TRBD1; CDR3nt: TGTGCCAGCAGGGAAAGGGGACAGGGGAACAATGAGCAGTTCTTC; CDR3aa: CASRERGQGNNEQFF
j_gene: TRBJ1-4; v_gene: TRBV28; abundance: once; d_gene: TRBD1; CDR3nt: TGTGCCAGCGGCGGGACAGGGACTAATGAAAAACTGTTTTTT; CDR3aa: CASGGTGTNEKLFF
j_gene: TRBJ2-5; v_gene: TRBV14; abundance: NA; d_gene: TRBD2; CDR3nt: TGTGCCAGCAGCCAAGTATTAGCGGGATCCCAAGAGACCCAGTACTTC; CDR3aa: CASSQVLAGSQETQYF
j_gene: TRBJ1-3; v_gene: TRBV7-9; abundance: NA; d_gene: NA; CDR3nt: TGTGCCAGCAGCGTGGACAGTGGCTCTGGAAACACCATATATTTT; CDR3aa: CASSVDSGSGNTIYF
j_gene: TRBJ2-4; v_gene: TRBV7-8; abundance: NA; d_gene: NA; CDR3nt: TGTGCCAGCAGCTTATATGAGGGGTCGTTTCAGTACTTC; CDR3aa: CASSLYEGSFQYF
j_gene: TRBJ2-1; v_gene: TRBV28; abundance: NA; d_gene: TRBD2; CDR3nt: TGTGCCAGCAGTCTTACTAGCGGGATGAAGTTCTTC; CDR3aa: CASSLTSGMKFF
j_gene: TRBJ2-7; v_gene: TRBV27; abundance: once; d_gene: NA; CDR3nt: TGTGCCAGCAGTAACCGGGCCCACGAGCAGTACTTC; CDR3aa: CASSNRAHEQYF
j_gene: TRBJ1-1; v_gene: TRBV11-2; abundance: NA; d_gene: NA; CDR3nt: TGTGCCAGCAGCTCTCTCAGGAGGTTTAGCACTGAAGCTTTCTTT; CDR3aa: CASSSLRRFSTEAFF
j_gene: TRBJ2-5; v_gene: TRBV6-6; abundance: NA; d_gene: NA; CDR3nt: TGTGCCAGCAGTTACTCGGGCGGGTCGGGGCAAGAGACCCAGTACTTC; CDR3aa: CASSYSGGSGQETQYF
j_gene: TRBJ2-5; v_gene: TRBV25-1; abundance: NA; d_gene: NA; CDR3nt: TGTGCCAGCAGTGACGTAGGGAACCAAGAGACCCAGTACTTC; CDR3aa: CASSDVGNQETQYF
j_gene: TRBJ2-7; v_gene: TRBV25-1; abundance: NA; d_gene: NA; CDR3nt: TGTGCCAGCAGTGTCAGTGGAGCGGTGGGGGAGCAGTACTTC; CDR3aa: CASSVSGAVGEQYF
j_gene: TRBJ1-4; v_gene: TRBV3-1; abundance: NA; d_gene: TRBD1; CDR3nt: TGTGCCAGCAGCTCATCCGGGACAGGGAGAACAACTAATGAAAAACTGTTTTTT; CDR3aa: CASSSSGTGRTTNEKLFF
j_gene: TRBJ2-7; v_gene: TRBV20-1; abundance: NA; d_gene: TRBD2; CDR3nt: TGCAGTGCCGGTCCCGGGACTAGAAACGAGCAGTACTTC; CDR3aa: CSAGPGTRNEQYF
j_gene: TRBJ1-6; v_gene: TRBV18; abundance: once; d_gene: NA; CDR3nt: TGTGCCAGCTCACAGGGCGGGGATTATAATTCACCCCTCCACTTT; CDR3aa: CASSQGGDYNSPLHF
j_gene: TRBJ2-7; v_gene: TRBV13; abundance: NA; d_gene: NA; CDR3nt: TGTGCCAGCAGCTTACAGGGGTTGGCCTCCTACGAGCAGTACTTC; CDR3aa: CASSLQGLASYEQYF
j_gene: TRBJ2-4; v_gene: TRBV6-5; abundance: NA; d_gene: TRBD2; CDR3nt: TGTGCCAGCACCCCCCTAGCGGGAGCCAAAAACATTCAGTACTTC; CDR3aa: CASTPLAGAKNIQYF
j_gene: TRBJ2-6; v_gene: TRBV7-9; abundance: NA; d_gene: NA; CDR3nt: TGTGCCAGCTCCAGGGGCGGCTCTGGGGCCAACGTCCTGACTTTC; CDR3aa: CASSRGGSGANVLTF
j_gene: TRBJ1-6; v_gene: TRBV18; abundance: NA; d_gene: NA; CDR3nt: TGTGCCAGCTCACTAATACAGGGTGATAATTCACCCCTCCACTTT; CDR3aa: CASSLIQGDNSPLHF
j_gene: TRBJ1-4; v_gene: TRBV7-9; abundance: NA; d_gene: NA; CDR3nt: TGTGCCAGCAGCTCGGGGGCCTCGAGAGAAAAACTGTTTTTT; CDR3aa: CASSSGASREKLFF
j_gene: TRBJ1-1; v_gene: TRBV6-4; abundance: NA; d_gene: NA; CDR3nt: TGTGCCAGCAGTGACTCTCCAGGGATAGACACTGAAGCTTTCTTT; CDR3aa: CASSDSPGIDTEAFF